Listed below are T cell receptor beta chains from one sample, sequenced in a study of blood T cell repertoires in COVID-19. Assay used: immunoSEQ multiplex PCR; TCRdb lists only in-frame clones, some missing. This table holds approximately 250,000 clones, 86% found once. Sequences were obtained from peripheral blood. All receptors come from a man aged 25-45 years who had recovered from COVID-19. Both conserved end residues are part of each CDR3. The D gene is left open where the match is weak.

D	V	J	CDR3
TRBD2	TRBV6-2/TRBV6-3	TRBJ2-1	CASSRLQTSGGDNEQFF
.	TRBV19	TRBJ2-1	CASTPSGSPSDEQFF
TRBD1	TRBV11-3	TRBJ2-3	CASSRRTGDGMDTQYF
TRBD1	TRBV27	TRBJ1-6	CASSSNRGHNSPLHF
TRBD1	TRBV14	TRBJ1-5	CASSQGGTGVFGNQPQHF
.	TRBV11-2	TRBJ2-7	CASSAPGNSEQYF
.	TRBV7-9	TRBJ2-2	CASWGRLNTGELFF
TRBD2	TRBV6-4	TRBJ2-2	CASSDSKAGGTGELFF
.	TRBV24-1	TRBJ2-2	CATSDPLSGFNTGELFF
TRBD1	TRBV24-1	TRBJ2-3	CATSEPGQVTDTQYF
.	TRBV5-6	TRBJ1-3	CASSPTQGISGNTIYF
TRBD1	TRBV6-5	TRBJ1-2	CASSYRTGEEGYTF
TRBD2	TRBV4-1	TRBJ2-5	CASGTGGGQETQYF
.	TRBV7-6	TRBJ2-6	CASSPSVGRAHSSGANVLTF
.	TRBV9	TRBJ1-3	CASSPGVSGNTIYF
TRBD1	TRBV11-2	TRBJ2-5	CASSLRGQVQETQYF
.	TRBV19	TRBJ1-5	CASKWGGSYQPQHF
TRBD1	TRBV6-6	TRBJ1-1	CASSYRGQGTEAFF
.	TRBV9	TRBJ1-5	CASSPNPQGNQPQHF
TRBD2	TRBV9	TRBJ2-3	CASSVTSRGGLDTQYF
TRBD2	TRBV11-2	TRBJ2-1	CASSFTSGGTSYNEQFF
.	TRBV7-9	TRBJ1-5	CASSLFQQALDQPQHF
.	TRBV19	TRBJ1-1	CASNEGTEAFF
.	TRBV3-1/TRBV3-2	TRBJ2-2	CASSQLTGELFF
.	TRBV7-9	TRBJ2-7	CASSLIPGLSSYEQYF
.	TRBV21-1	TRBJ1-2	CASCRGQGYTF
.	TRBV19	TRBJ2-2	CASSRRWDTGELFF
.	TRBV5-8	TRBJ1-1	CASSFSQGLRPEAFF
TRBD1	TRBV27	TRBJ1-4	CASSSMTGTGGKKLFF
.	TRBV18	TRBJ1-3	CASSPPDQQGAGNTIYF
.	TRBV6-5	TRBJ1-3	CASSYTGMVSGNTIYF